One sample yielded the 18 T cell receptor beta chains listed below, sequenced in a study of T cells after yellow fever vaccination. TCRdb reprocessed the 5' RACE reads via MiXCR and lists one record per CDR3 protein. The sample shows about 240,000 distinct CDR3 sequences, 6.5% to 8.5% of them seen only once. The source was CD4+ T cells sorted from PBMCs, collected 15 days after the yellow fever booster vaccination. The source is a man aged 30 to 45 who received the YFV17D yellow fever vaccine.

This clonotype was counted only a few times. The V call is TRBV20-1, the J call TRBJ2-3, with unresolved D. V was cut by 4 bases and J by 1 base, with 18 bases left in between. Per germline, CDR1 DFQATT and CDR2 SNEGSKA (reference sequence). CDR3 length equals 16 residues. The CDR3 region is CSAIAIALRGTDTQYF. CDR3 bases: TGCAGTGCTATTGCGATAGCCCTGAGAGGCACAGATACGCAGTATTTT.

This clonotype was counted many times. The chain recombines TRBV7-2 with TRBJ1-1; TRBD1 is a possible D gene (6 bases). CDR1 is SGHTA, CDR2 FQGNSA, per germline. The CDR3 has 15 residues. V dropped 5 bases and J dropped 3 bases, with 16 bases sitting between them. Written as DNA, the CDR3 is TGTGCCAGCAGCCCTACTACAGGGATCCACACTGAAGCTTTCTTT. This translates into CASSPTTGIHTEAFF.

The chain combines TRBV20-1 with TRBJ2-5, with D possibly called TRBD1 or TRBD2 (5 bases each). CDR1 and CDR2 (germline): DFQATT, SNEGSKA (reference sequence). The V gene lost 6 bases and the J gene lost 5 bases, with 16 bases spanning the gap. The CDR3 extends over 13 amino acids. CDR3 region: CSALSGPRETQYF. CDR3 coding DNA: TGCAGTGCCCTCTCGGGACCTAGGGAGACCCAGTACTTC.

The genes are TRBV20-1 and TRBJ2-2; D is unresolved. CDR3 length: 15 residues. With 0 bases removed from V and 2 bases from J, the gap between germline ends came to 10 bases. The germline gives CDR1 DFQATT, CDR2 SNEGSKA (reference sequence). The CDR3 DNA follows: TGCAGTGCTAGAGATCCTCCCGGAAACACCGGGGAGCTGTTTTTT. It specifies CSARDPPGNTGELFF.

This clonotype was observed at least ten times. V gene TRBV12-3 or TRBV12-4 combines with J gene TRBJ2-3; D gene unclear. The V and J ends lost 2 bases and 14 bases respectively, with 14 bases between them. The CDR3 length is 12 residues. The CDR3 here is CASSLMTPLVYF. In DNA, the CDR3 is TGTGCCAGCAGTTTAATGACCCCCCTGGTGTATTTT.

There are many counts of this clonotype. The rearrangement uses TRBV21-1 and TRBJ2-3; TRBD2, the D gene given by the table, was not confirmed from the DNA. TRBV21-1 is an annotated pseudogene. The CDR3 is 16 residues long. This CDR3 is CASSKEEGILTDTQYF. The CDR3 DNA is TGTGCCAGCAGCAAAGAAGAGGGAATCCTCACAGATACGCAGTATTTT.

This clonotype was seen a few times. The V call is TRBV1, the J call TRBJ1-1. TRBV1 is listed as a pseudogene. The CDR3 runs to 14 residues. The CDR3 sequence is CTSSSPGLALEAFF. CDR3 DNA sequence: TGCACCAGCAGCTCCCCAGGGCTAGCACTAGAAGCTTTCTTT.

This clonotype has a handful of counts. The V and J genes are TRBV20-1 and TRBJ1-1; no reliable D call. In germline, CDR1 is DFQATT, CDR2 SNEGSKA (reference sequence). There are 11 residues in the CDR3. The V and J ends lost 2 bases and 10 bases respectively, with 11 bases between them. The chain's CDR3 is CSARTRLGAFF. In DNA, the CDR3 is TGCAGTGCTAGAACTCGTTTGGGAGCTTTCTTT.

Ten or more counts support this clonotype. This chain uses TRBV20-1 with TRBJ1-1; D possibly corresponds to TRBD1 (5 bases). The length of the CDR3 is 14 residues. The germline CDR1 and CDR2 sequences are DFQATT and SNEGSKA (reference sequence). Trimming removed 1 base at V and 3 bases at J, with 12 bases between. The CDR3 loop reads CSARGGVGDTEAFF. As DNA, the CDR3 is TGCAGTGCTAGAGGGGGGGTGGGGGACACTGAAGCTTTCTTT.

This clonotype was seen more than once but under ten times. This chain uses TRBV19 with TRBJ2-1, with TRBD2 matching over 11 bases. J lost 2 bases, V lost 10 bases, and 10 bases had no gene match. There are 16 residues in the CDR3. The germline CDR1 and CDR2 sequences are LNHDA and SQIVND (reference sequence). The CDR3 reads CATMGIAGGTYNEQFF. The DNA of the CDR3 is TGTGCCACCATGGGAATAGCGGGAGGGACCTACAATGAGCAGTTCTTC.

On this clonotype itself: A read error may explain this, as a much larger clone is one base away. The rearrangement joins TRBV6-2 or TRBV6-3 to TRBJ2-7, with D maybe TRBD2 (5 bases). CDR1 MNHEY and CDR2 SVGEGT come from the germline V gene. This CDR3 region has 14 residues. The ends were cut back, 9 bases at V and 3 bases at J, with 18 bases in the middle. The CDR3 here is CARSDGGLSYEQYF. DNA of the CDR3: TGTGCCAGAAGTGACGGTGGACTTAGCTACGAGCAGTACTTC.

This clonotype appeared a few times. The chain combines TRBV28 with TRBJ2-2; no definite D call. The germline CDR1 and CDR2 sequences are MDHEN and SYDVKM. Trimming stripped 3 bases from V and 6 bases from J, with 11 bases between. This CDR3 comprises 14 residues. CDR3 in DNA: TGTGCCAGCAGTTTTGTCATCCGCCCCGGGGAGCTGTTTTTT. Translating gives CASSFVIRPGELFF.

This clonotype was counted between two and nine times. This chain links TRBV29-1 with TRBJ2-5; 14 bases align to TRBD2. With 6 bases clipped from V and 4 bases from J, the junction kept 4 bases outside the gene matches. The length of the CDR3 is 14 residues. The germline CDR1 and CDR2 sequences are SQVTM and ANQGSEA. The DNA for the CDR3 is TGCAGCGTCGGGACTAGCGGGGGTGCAGAGACCCAGTACTTC. It translates to CSVGTSGGAETQYF.

The chain links TRBV19 to TRBJ2-5; 10 bases map to TRBD1. CDR3 size: 16 residues. The germline CDR1 and CDR2 sequences are LNHDA and SQIVND (reference sequence). Germline trimming cut 6 bases from V and 4 bases from J; bases unmatched to any gene: 11. The CDR3 sequence is CASSTLRTGGRETQYF. In DNA, the CDR3 is TGTGCCAGTAGCACCCTCCGGACAGGGGGTCGAGAGACCCAGTACTTC.

This clonotype was observed a handful of times. The DNA for the CDR3 is TGTGCCAGCAGTTTTGTCCTGGCAGGGCAAGAGACCCAGTACTTC. This translates into CASSFVLAGQETQYF. The chain links TRBV12-3 or TRBV12-4 to TRBJ2-5; a weak D match, TRBD1 (5 bases). Trimming removed 3 bases at V and 2 bases at J, with 13 bases between. The CDR3 runs to 15 residues.

The rearrangement links TRBV2 to TRBJ1-6; TRBD1 matches 7 bases. Per germline, CDR1 SNHLY and CDR2 FYNNEI. V was pared by 8 bases and J by 4 bases, with 2 bases of the junction left unmatched. CDR3 length equals 13 residues. Here the CDR3 DNA reads TGTGCCAGCGGGACAGATTATAATTCACCCCTCCACTTT. Translation: CASGTDYNSPLHF.

This clonotype was recorded at least ten times. The chain carries TRBV11-1 and TRBJ2-3; 14 bases align to TRBD2. J was trimmed by 1 base and V by 4 bases; bases with no gene match: 7. The V gene's germline CDR1 is SGHAT and CDR2 FQDESV (reference sequence). CDR3 size: 18 residues. In DNA form, the CDR3 reads TGTGCCAGCAGCTCGGGACTAGCGGGAGTTCCACGCACAGATACGCAGTATTTT. Translating gives CASSSGLAGVPRTDTQYF. The whole variable domain, remainder taken from reference TRBV11-1 and TRBJ2-3, is EAEVAQSPRYKITEKSQAVAFWCDPISGHATLYWYRQILGQGPELLVQFQDESVVDDSQLPKDRFSAERLKGVDSTLKIQPAELGDSAMYLCASSSGLAGVPRTDTQYFGPGTRLTVL.

In its sample, this clonotype was seen many times. V and J are TRBV7-6 and TRBJ2-1; possibly TRBD1 for D (6 bases). There are 17 residues in the CDR3. The V end was cut by 3 bases, the J end by 3 bases, with 18 bases between. The germline V gene has CDR1 SGHVS and CDR2 FNYEAQ. The CDR3 region has the DNA TGTGCCAGCAGCTTCTCGTCGGCAGGGGCTATCTACAATGAGCAGTTCTTC. Residues: CASSFSSAGAIYNEQFF.